This T cell receptor (beta chain) was retrieved from a study of blood T cells in healthy people across ages. It was with a sample-barcoded 5' primer and a J-beta primer mix that a second PCR of about 7 to 12 cycles was run. Tagging of each cDNA molecule was performed by a template-switch adaptor with 12 random nucleotides. Each CDR3 protein is one row after TCRdb ran MiXCR on the 5' RACE reads. The sample lists 1 million to 1.2 million distinct CDR3 sequences; around two fifths were seen once. The germline gives CDR1 MNHEY, CDR2 SMNVEV (reference sequence). Between the trimmed V and J ends, which lost 0 bases and 6 bases, there was a span of 9 bases. The CDR3 is 13 residues long.

The receptor was derived from a man aged 18-30 years in good health. V and J are TRBV27 and TRBJ2-7; no clear D gene. Sequencing used blood. CDR3 sequence: CASSLSGNSEQYF. Here the CDR3 DNA reads TGTGCCAGCAGTTTATCGGGGAACAGCGAGCAGTACTTC.